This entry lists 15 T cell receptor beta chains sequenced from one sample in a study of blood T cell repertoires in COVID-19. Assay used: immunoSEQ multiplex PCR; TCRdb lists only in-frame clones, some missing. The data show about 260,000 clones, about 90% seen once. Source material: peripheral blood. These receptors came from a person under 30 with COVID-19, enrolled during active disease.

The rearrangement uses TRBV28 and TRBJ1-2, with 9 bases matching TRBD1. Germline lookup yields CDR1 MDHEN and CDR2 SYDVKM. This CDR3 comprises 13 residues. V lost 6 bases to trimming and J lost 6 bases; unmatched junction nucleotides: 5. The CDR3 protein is CASRVQGANGYTF. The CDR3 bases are TGTGCCAGCAGAGTACAGGGGGCGAATGGCTACACCTTC.

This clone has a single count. In DNA form, the CDR3 reads TGCGCCAGCAGCCCGTCAAGCGGCTCCGGGGTGGTGGCGCAGTATTTT. It specifies CASSPSSGSGVVAQYF. The genes are TRBV4-3 and TRBJ2-3; TRBD2 might be the D (5 bases). V was cut by 4 bases and J by 10 bases, with 24 bases left in between. Germline values: CDR1 LGHNA, CDR2 YSLEER. The CDR3 contains 16 residues.

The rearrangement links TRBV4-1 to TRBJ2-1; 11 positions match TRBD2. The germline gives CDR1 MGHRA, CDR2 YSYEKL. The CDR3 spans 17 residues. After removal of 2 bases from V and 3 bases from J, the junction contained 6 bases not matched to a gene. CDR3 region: CASSQPLAGGVYNEQFF. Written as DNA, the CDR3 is TGCGCCAGCAGCCAACCTCTAGCGGGAGGTGTCTACAATGAGCAGTTCTTC.

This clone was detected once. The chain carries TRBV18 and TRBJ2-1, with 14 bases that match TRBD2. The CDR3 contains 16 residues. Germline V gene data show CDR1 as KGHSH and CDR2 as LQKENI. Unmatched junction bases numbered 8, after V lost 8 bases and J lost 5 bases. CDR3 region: CASQGLAGDLNNEQFF. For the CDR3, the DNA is TGTGCCAGCCAGGGACTAGCGGGAGATCTGAACAATGAGCAGTTCTTC. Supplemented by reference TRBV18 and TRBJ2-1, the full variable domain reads NAGVMQNPRHLVRRRGQEARLRCSPMKGHSHVYWYRQLPEEGLKFMVYLQKENIIDESGMPKERFSAEFPKEGPSILRIQQVVRGDSAAYFCASQGLAGDLNNEQFFGPGTRLTVL.

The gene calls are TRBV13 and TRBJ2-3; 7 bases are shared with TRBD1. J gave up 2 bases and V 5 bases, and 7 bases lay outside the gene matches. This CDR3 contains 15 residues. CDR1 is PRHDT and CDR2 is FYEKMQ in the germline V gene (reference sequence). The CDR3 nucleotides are TGTGCCAGCAGCACCCGGGACAGACCCACAGATACGCAGTATTTT. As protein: CASSTRDRPTDTQYF.

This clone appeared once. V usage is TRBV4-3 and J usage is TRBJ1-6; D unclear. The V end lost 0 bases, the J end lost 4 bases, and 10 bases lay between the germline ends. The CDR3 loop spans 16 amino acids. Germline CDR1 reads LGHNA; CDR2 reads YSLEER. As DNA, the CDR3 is TGCGCCAGCAGCCAAGATGGGCAGCCGTATAATTCACCCCTCCACTTT. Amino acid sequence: CASSQDGQPYNSPLHF.

The CDR3 spells CASSEGPGVGYEQYF. The CDR3 nucleotides read TGTGCCAGCAGTGAGGGCCCGGGAGTAGGTTACGAGCAGTACTTC. J is TRBJ2-7 and V is TRBV2; weak D call: TRBD2 (6 bases). Trimming took off 3 bases at V and 4 bases at J, with 16 bases between the two ends. This CDR3 region has 15 residues. Looked up from germline, CDR1 is SNHLY and CDR2 is FYNNEI.

CDR3 nucleotides: TGTGCCAGCAGCCCCCCGGGGTACAGCAATCAGCCCCAGCATTTT. It is translated as CASSPPGYSNQPQHF. The chain is built from TRBV28 and TRBJ1-5, with unresolved D. Looked up from germline, CDR1 is MDHEN and CDR2 is SYDVKM. CDR3 length: 15 residues. The germline V and J ends were trimmed by 6 bases and 1 base, with 13 bases remaining between them.

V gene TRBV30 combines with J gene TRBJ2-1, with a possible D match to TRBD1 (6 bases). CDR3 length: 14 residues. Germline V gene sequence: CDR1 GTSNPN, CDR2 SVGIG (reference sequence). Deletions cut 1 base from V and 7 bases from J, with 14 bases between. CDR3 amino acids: CAWSDGIQGNEQFF. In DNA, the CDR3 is TGTGCCTGGAGTGATGGGATCCAGGGGAATGAGCAGTTCTTC. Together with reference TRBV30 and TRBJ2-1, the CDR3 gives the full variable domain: SQTIHQWPATLVQPVGSPLSLECTVEGTSNPNLYWYRQAAGRGLQLLFYSVGIGQISSEVPQNLSASRPQDRQFILSSKKLLLSDSGFYLCAWSDGIQGNEQFFGPGTRLTVL.

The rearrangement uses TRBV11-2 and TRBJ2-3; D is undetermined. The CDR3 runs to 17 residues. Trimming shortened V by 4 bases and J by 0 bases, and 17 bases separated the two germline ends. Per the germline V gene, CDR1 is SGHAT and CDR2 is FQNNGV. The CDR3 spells CASSSVGLATSTDTQYF. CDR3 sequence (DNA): TGTGCCAGCAGCTCTGTTGGGTTAGCTACTAGCACAGATACGCAGTATTTT. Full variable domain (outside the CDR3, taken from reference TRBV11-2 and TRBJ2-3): EAGVAQSPRYKIIEKRQSVAFWCNPISGHATLYWYQQILGQGPKLLIQFQNNGVVDDSQLPKDRFSAERLKGVDSTLKIQPAKLEDSAVYLCASSSVGLATSTDTQYFGPGTRLTVL.

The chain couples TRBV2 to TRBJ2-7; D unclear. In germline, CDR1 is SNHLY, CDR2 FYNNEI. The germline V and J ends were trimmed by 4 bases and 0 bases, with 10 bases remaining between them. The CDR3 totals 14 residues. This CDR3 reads CASSVLDFSYEQYF. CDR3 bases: TGTGCCAGCAGTGTCCTAGATTTCTCCTACGAGCAGTACTTC. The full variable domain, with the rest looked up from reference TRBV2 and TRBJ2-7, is EPEVTQTPSHQVTQMGQEVILRCVPISNHLYFYWYRQILGQKVEFLVSFYNNEISEKSEIFDDQFSVERPDGSNFTLKIRSTKLEDSAMYFCASSVLDFSYEQYFGPGTRLTVT.

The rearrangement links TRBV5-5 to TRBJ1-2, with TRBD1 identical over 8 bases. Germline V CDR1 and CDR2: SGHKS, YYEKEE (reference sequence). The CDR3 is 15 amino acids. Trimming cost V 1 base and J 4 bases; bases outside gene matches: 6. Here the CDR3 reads CASSLTTGTGYGYTF. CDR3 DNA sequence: TGTGCCAGCAGCTTGACTACAGGGACAGGCTATGGCTACACCTTC.

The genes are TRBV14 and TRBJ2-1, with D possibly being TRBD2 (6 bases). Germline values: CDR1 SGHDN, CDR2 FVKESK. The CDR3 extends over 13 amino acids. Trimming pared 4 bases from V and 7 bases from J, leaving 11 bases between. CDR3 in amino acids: CASSLVGGNEQFF. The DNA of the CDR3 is TGTGCCAGCAGCCTGGTCGGAGGGAATGAGCAGTTCTTC.

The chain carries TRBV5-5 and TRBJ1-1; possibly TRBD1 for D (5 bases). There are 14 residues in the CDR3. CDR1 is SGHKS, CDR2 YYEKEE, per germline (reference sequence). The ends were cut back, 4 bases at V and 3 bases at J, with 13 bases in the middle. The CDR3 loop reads CASSRQTVYTEAFF. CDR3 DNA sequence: TGTGCCAGCAGCCGTCAGACAGTGTACACTGAAGCTTTCTTT.

The CDR3 DNA follows: TGCGCCAGCAGTATTACAGGCCCCAATTCACCCCTCCACTTT. It translates to CASSITGPNSPLHF. This chain uses TRBV5-1 with TRBJ1-6; D may be TRBD1 (5 bases). The CDR3 spans 14 residues. V lost 5 bases, J lost 7 bases, and 13 bases lay in between. The germline CDR1 and CDR2 sequences are SGHRS and YFSETQ.